Sequencing of this T cell receptor beta chain was carried out in a study of T-cell reconstitution after alpha-beta-depleted transplantation in children. There are 13 residues in the CDR3. Germline-derived CDR1 and CDR2 are SEHNR and FQNEAQ (reference sequence). Unique molecular identifiers were built into the TCRbeta library. TCRdb re-called the PCR reads through MiXCR, storing one row per CDR3 protein. The table shows more than 250,000 distinct CDR3 sequences, with more than 8% occurring only once. As for this clonotype: At one of its ends the junction is not consistent with the germline gene, which may arise from a read error.

V is TRBV7-9 and J is TRBJ2-1; weak D call: TRBD2 (5 bases). The clonotype comes from a human donor who donated a stem cell graft to a child with SCID. The sample here was PBMCs from the stem cell graft donor, taken from the stem cell graft. The CDR3 nucleotides are TGTGCCAGCAGCCGACGGGAAAACAATAAGCAGTTCTTC. Protein product: CASSRRENNKQFF.